This entry is about one T cell receptor (beta chain). As yet, its antigen is unknown. Donors sampled were nominally healthy, though unrecorded immune exposures were likely. It was with 60 Vbeta and 13 Jbeta primers that the PCR ran. Sequencing used immunoSEQ multiplex PCR; TCRdb keeps in-frame clones, though not all of them. In the table there are approximately 110,000 clones, about 81% of which are singletons. This CDR3 contains 13 residues. Trimming pared 6 bases from V and 4 bases from J, leaving 12 bases between. Germline V gene data show CDR1 as LNHDA and CDR2 as SQIVND (reference sequence). These data come from a study of cytomegalovirus exposure and HLA in healthy donors. Findings of the study overall: Of the V segments, some could not be distinguished, including TRBV6-2 and TRBV6-3, and were excluded. The CMV antigen specificity of three CMV-associated chains was confirmed through in vitro analysis. Immune exposure data for these donors was limited to CMV serostatus.

The sequence was collected from a woman aged 30 to 39 in good health and CMV-seronegative. Sequenced: PBMCs. The chain is built from TRBV19 and TRBJ1-2; D is perhaps TRBD1 (6 bases). In DNA form, the CDR3 reads TGTGCCAGTAGCGGGGGGCAAATCTATGGCTACACCTTC. Translation gives CASSGGQIYGYTF.